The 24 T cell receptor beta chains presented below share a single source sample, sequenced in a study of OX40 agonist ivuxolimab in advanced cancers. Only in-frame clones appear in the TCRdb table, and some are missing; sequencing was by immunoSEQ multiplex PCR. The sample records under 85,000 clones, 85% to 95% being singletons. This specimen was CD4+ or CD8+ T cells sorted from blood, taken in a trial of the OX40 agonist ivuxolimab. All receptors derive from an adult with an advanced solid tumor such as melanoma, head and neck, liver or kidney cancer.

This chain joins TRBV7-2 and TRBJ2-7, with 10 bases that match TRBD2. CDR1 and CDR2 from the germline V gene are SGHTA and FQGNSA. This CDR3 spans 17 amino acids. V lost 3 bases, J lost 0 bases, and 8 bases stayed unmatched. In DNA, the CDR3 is TGTGCCAGCAGCTTCCCCCACGGGACTAGCGTCTCCTACGAGCAGTACTTC. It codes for CASSFPHGTSVSYEQYF. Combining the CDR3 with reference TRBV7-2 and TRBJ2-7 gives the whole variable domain GAGVSQSPSNKVTEKGKDVELRCDPISGHTALYWYRQSLGQGLEFLIYFQGNSAPDKSGLPSDRFSAERTGGSVSTLTIQRTQQEDSAVYLCASSFPHGTSVSYEQYFGPGTRLTVT.

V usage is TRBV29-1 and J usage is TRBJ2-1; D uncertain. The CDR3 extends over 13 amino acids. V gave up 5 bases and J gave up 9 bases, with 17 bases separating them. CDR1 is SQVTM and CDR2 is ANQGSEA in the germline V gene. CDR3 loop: CSVSHSEVGEQFF. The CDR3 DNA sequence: TGCAGCGTTTCTCACTCCGAGGTTGGTGAGCAGTTCTTC.

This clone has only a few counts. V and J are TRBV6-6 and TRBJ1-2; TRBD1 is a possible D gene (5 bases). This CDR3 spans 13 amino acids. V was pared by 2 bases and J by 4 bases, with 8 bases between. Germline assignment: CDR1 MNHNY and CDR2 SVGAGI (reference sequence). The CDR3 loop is CASSYGAPYGYTF. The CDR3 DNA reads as TGTGCCAGCAGTTACGGGGCCCCCTATGGCTACACCTTC.

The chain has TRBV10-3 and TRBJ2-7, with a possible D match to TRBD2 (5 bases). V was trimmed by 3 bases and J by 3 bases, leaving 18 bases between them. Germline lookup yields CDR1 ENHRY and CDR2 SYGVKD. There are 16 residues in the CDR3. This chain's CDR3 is CAISEVVRRQSYEQYF. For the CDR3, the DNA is TGTGCCATCAGTGAAGTCGTTCGGAGGCAGAGCTACGAGCAGTACTTC.

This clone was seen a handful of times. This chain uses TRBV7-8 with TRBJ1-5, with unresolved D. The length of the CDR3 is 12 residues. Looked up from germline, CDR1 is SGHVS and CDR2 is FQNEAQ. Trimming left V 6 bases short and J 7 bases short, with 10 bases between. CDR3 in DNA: TGTGCCAGCAGTCAAAATACGCAGCCCCAGCATTTT. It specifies CASSQNTQPQHF.

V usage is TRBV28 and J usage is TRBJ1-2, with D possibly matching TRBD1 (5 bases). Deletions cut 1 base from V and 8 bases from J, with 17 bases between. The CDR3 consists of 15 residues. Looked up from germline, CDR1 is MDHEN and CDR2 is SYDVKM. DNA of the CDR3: TGTGCCAGCAGTTTATTAGGGGACGCACTATACGGCTACACCTTC. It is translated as CASSLLGDALYGYTF.

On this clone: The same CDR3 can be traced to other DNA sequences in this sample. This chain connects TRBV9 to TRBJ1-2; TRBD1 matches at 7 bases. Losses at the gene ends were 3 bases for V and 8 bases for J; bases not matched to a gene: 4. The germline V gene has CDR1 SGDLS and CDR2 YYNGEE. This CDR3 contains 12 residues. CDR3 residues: CASSGTGVGYTF. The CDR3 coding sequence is TGTGCCAGCAGCGGCACAGGGGTAGGCTACACCTTC. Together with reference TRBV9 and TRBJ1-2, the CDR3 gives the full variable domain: DSGVTQTPKHLITATGQRVTLRCSPRSGDLSVYWYQQSLDQGLQFLIQYYNGEERAKGNILERFSAQQFPDLHSELNLSSLELGDSALYFCASSGTGVGYTFGSGTRLTVV.

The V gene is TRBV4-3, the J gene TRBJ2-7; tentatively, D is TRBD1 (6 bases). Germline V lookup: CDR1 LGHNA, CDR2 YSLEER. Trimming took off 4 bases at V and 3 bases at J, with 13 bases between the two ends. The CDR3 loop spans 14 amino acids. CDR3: CASSPGDIGYEQYF. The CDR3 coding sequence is TGCGCCAGCAGCCCCGGGGACATAGGCTACGAGCAGTACTTC.

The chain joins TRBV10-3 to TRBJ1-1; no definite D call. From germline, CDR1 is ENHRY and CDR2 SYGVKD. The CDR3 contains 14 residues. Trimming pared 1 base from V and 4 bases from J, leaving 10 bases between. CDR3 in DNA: TGTGCCATCAGTGAGTTAGAGGATGTCACTGAAGCTTTCTTT. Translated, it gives CAISELEDVTEAFF.

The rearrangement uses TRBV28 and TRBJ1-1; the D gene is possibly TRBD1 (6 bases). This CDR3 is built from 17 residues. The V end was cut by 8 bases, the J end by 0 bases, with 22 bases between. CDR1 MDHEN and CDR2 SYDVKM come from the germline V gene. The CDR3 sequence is CASPSFERGEMNTEAFF. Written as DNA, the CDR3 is TGTGCCAGCCCCAGTTTCGAAAGGGGGGAAATGAACACTGAAGCTTTCTTT.

The CDR3 reads CASSPRGGFGQPQHF. The CDR3 bases are TGCGCCAGCAGCCCCCGTGGGGGGTTCGGTCAGCCCCAGCATTTT. The rearrangement uses TRBV10-2 and TRBJ1-5; weak D call: TRBD1 (5 bases). Germline V gene data show CDR1 as WSHSY and CDR2 as SAAADI. CDR3 length: 15 residues. Trimming left V 6 bases short and J 6 bases short, with 18 bases between.

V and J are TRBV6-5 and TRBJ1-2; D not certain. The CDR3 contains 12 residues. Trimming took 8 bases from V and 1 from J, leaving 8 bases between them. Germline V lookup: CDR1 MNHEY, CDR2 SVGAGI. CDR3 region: CASLGFNYGYTF. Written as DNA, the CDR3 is TGTGCCAGCCTGGGGTTTAACTATGGCTACACCTTC.

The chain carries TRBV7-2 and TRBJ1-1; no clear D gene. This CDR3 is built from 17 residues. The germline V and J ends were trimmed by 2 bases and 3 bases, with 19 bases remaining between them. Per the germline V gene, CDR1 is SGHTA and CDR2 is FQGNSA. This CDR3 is CASSLRVGGSSDTEAFF. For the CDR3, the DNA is TGTGCCAGCAGCTTACGGGTAGGCGGATCCTCGGACACTGAAGCTTTCTTT.

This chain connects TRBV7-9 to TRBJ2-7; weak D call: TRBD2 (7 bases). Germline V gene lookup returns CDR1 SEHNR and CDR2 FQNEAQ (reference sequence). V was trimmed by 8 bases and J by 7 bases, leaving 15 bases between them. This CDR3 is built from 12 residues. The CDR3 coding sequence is TGTGCCAGCGGAGACGGGGGGCGGGAGCAGTACTTC. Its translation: CASGDGGREQYF.

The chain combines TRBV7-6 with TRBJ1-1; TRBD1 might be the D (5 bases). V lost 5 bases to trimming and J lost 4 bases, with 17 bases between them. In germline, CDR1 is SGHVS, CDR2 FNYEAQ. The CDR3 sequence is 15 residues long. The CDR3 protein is CASSQSLGGSTEAFF. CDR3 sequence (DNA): TGTGCCAGCAGCCAATCCCTTGGGGGTTCCACTGAAGCTTTCTTT.

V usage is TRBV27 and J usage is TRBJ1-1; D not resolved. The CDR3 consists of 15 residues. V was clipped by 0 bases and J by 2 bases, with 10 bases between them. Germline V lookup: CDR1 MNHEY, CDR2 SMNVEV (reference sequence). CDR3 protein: CASSLSITGNTEAFF. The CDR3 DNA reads TGTGCCAGCAGTTTATCGATCACCGGCAACACTGAAGCTTTCTTT.

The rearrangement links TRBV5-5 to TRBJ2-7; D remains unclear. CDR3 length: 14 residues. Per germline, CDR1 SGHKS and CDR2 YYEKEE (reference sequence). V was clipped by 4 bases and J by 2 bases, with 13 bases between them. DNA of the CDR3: TGTGCCAGCAGCACTACTCCCGGCCCCTACGAGCAGTACTTC. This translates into CASSTTPGPYEQYF.

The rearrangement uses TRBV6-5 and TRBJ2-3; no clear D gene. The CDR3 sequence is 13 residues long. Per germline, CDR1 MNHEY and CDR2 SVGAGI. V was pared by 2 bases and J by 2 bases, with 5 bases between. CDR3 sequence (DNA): TGTGCCAGCAGTTACGCTCCCACAGATACGCAGTATTTT. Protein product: CASSYAPTDTQYF.

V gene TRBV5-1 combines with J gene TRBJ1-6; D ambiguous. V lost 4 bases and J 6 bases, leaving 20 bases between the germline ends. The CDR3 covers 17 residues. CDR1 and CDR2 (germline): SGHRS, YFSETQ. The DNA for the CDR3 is TGCGCCAGCAGCCGACGGCCGGCCCACCTCTTTAATTCACCCCTCCACTTT. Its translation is CASSRRPAHLFNSPLHF.

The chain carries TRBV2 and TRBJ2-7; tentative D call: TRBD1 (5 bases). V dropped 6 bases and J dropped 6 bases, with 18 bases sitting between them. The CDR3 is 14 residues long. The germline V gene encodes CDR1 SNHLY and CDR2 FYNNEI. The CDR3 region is CASSPWQGKAEQYF. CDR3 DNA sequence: TGTGCCAGCAGCCCCTGGCAGGGCAAGGCCGAGCAGTACTTC.

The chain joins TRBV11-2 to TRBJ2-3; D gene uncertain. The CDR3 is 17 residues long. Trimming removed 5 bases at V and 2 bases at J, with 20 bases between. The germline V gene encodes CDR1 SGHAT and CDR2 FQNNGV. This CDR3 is CASSPFAIRSSTDTQYF. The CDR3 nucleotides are TGTGCCAGCAGCCCCTTTGCCATTCGGAGTTCCACAGATACGCAGTATTTT.

CDR3 in amino acids: CASSVARTDPGGANVLTF. The CDR3 nucleotides are TGTGCCAGCAGCGTAGCCCGGACAGACCCGGGGGGGGCCAACGTCCTGACTTTC. The chain uses TRBV9 and TRBJ2-6, with a possible D match to TRBD1 (6 bases). V lost 0 bases and J 4 bases, leaving 17 bases between the germline ends. This CDR3 is built from 18 residues. The germline CDR1 and CDR2 sequences are SGDLS and YYNGEE.

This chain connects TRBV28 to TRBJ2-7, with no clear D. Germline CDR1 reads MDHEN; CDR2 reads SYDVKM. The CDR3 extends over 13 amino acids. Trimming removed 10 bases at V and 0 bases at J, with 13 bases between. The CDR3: CATGDPSSYEQYF. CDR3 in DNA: TGTGCCACGGGCGACCCGAGCTCCTACGAGCAGTACTTC.

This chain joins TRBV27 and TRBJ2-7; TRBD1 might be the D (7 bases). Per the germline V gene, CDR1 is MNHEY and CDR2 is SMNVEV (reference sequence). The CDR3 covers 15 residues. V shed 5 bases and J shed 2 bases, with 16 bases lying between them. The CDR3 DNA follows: TGTGCCAGCAGTGTGACAGGGCCGGGGGCCTACGAGCAGTACTTC. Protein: CASSVTGPGAYEQYF.